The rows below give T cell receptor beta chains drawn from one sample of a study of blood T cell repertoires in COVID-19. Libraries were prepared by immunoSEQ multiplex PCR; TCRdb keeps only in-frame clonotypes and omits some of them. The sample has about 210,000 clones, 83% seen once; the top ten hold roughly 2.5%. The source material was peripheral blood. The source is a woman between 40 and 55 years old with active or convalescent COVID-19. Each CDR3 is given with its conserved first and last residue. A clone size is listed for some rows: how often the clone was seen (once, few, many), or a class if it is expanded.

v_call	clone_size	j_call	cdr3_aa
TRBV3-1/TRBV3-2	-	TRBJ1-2	CASRGGAGVMLSYTF
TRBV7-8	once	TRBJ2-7	CASSLVRDGSSYEQYF
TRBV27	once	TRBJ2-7	CASSFGPGYEQYF
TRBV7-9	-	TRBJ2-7	CASSSGREKAYEQYF
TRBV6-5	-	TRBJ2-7	CASGAAGAYEQYF
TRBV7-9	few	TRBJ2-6	CASSFKAGTGYSGANVLTF
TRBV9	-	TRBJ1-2	CASSSYGYTF
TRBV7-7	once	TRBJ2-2	CASSFDRNTGELFF
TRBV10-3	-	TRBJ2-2	CATETGEDTGELFF
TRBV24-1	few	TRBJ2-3	CATSDEGGWGTDTQYF
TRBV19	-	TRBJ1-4	CASSIDPNRITTNEKLFF
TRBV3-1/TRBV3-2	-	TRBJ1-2	CASSQGSGSNYGYTF
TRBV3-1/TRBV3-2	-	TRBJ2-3	CASSQDSGLAGGLTDTQYF
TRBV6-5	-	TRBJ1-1	CASSYLRNTEAFF
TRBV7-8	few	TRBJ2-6	CASSLVGGSGANVLTF
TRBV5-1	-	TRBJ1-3	CASSDQGVAGNTIYF
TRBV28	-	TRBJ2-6	CASSSDRPGANVLTF
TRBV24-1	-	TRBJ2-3	CATSGPPGTISSTDTQYF
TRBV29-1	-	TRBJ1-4	CSAQRGGPRDEKLFF
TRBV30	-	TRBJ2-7	CAWSVGLTSGRAPYEQYF
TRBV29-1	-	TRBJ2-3	CSVGVDGTDTQYF
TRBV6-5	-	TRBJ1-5	CASYPGVISNQPQHF
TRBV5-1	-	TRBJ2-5	CASSLEGGLAGTETQYF
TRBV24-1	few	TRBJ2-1	CATSVSRSYNEQFF
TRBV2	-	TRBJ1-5	CASSLTTGVDQPQHF
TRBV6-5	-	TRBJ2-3	CASSSGGGRADTQYF
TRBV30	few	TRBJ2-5	CAWSRGGGETQYF
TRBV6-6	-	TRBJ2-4	CASSRRGSDEAKNIQYF
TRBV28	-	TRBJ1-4	CASSWSTGEGEKLFF
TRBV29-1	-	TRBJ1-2	CSVAKGLQSGYTF
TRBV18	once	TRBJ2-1	CASSPGTVGEQFF
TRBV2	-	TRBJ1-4	CASSNGGTGIEKLFF
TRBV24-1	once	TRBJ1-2	CATSDPGTAYGYTF
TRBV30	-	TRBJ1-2	CAWSTGQGGLYGYTF
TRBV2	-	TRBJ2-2	CASRRQGLGSGELFF
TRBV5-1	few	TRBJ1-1	CASSLPSTANTEAFF
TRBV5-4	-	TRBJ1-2	CASNDRANYGYTF
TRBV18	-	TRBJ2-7	CASSPPSGRASPGVYEQYF
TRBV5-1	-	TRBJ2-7	CASSFAGIGSDEQYF
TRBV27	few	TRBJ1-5	CASSPTGPNQPQHF
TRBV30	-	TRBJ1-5	CAWTQGNSNQPQHF
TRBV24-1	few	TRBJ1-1	CATSDGQGAVTEAFF
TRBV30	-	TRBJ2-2	CAWSVPSGNTGELFF
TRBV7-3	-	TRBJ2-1	CASSIAGTSVDLFF
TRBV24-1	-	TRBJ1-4	CATSDGTGGEKLFF
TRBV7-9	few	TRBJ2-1	CASRANSYNEQFF
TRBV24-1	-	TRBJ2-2	CATSDLGRGQLTGELFF
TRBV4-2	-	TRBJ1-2	CASSQDGPQAAYGYTF
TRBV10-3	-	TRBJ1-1	CAISEEIPDTEAFF
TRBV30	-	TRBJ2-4	CAWSVPKKAGGPTKNIQYF
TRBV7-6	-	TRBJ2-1	CASSVQGARSYNEQFF
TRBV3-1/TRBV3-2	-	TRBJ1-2	CASSPRAEHYTF
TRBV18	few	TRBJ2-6	CASSPVATIRIPSGANVLTF
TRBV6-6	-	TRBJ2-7	CASGQGADYEQYF
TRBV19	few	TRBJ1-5	CASSQATVNQPQHF
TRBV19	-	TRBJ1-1	CASIGLRGAGPNTEAFF
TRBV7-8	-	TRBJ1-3	CASSPRAGSSGNTIYF
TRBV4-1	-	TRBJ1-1	CASSQAPGSNTEAFF